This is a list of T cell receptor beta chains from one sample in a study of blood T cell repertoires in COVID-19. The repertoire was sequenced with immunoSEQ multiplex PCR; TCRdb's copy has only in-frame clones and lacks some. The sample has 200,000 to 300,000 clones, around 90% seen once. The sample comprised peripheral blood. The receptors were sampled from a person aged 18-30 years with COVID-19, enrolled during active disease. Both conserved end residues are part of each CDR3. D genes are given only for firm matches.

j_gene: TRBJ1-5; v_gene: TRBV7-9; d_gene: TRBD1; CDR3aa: CASSLAGGDQPQHF
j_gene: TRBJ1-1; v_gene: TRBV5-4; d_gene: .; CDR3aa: CASVERGGAEGTEAFF
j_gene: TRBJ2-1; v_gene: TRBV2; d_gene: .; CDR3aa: CASSDSLLGVNEQFF
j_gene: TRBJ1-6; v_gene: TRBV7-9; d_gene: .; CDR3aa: CASSGLAGQNSPLHF
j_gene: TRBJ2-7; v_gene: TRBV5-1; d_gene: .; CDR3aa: CASSFLLGGGYEQYF
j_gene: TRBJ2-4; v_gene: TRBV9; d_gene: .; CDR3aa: CASSVGWDTGNIQYF
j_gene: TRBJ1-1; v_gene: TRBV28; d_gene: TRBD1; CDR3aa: CASSTTGLAEAFF
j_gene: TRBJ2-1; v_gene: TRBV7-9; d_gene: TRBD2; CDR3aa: CASSLRGLAESGNEQFF
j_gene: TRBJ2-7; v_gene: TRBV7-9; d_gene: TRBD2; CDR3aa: CASSSHGLAVTYEQYF
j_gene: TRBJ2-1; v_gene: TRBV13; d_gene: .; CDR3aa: CASSLGSYNEQFF
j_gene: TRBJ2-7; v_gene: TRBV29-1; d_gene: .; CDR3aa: CSVEGGANGEQYF
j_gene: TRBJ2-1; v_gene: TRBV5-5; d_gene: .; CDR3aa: CASIRDTLLGEQFF
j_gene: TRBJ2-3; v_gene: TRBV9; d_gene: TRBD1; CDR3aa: CASSVAPGGSTDTQYF
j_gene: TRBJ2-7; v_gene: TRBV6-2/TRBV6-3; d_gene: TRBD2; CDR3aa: CASSPPLGLGRSEQYF
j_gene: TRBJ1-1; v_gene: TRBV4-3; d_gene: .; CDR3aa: CASSQESSHNTEAFF
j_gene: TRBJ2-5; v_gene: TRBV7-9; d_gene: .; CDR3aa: CASCSAFQETQYF
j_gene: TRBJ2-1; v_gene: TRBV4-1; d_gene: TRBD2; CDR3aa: CASSQALAASSYNEQFF
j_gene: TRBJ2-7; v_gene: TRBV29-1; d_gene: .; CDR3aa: CSALDRMGSYEQYF
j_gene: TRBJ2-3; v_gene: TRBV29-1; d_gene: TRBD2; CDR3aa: CSVEVSGSADTQYF
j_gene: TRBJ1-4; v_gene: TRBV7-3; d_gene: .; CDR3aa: CASSLRGSNEKLFF
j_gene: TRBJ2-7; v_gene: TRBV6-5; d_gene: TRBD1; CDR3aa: CASRPSGGEQYF
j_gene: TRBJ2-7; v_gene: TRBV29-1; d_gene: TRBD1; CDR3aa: CSVEDGSRGPSYEQYF
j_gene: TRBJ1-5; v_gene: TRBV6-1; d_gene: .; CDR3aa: CASSEDWGAGQPQHF
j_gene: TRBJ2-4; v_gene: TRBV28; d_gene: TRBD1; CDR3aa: CASSRRPGQGLAKNIQYF
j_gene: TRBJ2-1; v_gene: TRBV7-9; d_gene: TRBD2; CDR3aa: CASSPPLAGGNEQFF
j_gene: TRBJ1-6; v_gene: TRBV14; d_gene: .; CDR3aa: CASSRGLVYNSPLHF
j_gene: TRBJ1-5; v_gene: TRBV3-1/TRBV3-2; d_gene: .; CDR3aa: CASSQDTGSQPQHF
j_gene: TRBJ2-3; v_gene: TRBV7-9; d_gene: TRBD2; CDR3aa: CASSPTSGPSTDTQYF
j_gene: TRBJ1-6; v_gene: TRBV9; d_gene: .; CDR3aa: CASSVGGRGNSPLHF
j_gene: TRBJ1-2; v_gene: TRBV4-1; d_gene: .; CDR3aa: CASSQDPRSNYGYTF
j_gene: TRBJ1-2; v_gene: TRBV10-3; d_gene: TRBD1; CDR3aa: CAISAGQGADGYTF
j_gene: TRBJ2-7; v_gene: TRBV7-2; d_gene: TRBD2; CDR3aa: CASRTSGIHEQYF
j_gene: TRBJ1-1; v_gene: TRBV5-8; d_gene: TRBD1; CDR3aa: CASRIDRVHKIVNTEAFF
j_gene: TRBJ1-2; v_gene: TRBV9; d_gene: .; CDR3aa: CASSVGSLQNPTF
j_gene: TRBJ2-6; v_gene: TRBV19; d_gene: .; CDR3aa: CASRRAANVLTF
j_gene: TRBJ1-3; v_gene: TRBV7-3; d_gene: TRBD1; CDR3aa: CASSLKGPGGLVMENTIYF
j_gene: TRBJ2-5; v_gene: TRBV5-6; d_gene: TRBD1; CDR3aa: CASSLDWDGTAQETQYF
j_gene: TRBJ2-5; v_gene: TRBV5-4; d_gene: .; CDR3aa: CASSSQGQGETQYF
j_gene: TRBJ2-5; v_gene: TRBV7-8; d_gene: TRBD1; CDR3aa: CASSLDGGGTGRETQYF
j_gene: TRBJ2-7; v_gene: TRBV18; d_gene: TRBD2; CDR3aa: CASSPSATSGRTGEQYF
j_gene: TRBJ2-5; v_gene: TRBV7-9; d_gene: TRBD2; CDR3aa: CASSLDRVPGLAAETQYF
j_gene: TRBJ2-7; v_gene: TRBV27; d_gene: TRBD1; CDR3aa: CASSTNRGRGVEQYF
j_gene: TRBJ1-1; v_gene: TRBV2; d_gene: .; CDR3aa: CASNPTGEAFF
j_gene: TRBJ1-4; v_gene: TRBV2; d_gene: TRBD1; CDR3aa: CASREDRGLPNEKLFF